The sequence of this TCR beta chain was determined in a study of response to subunit inactivated influenza vaccine. A remark on this clonotype: Its target is unknown.

Study outcomes and limitations: Few new T cells, the authors suggested, are recruited by each seasonal influenza vaccination.

TCRdb processed the RT-PCR reads anew with MiXCR; each CDR3 protein has one entry. The table has approximately 530,000 distinct CDR3 sequences, 7.5% to 8.5% seen once; the top ten hold approximately 13%. This CDR3 spans 16 amino acids. The germline gives CDR1 SGHRS, CDR2 YFSETQ. Trimming cost V 4 bases and J 0 bases, with 11 bases left between them. The TCR sequence derives from a man aged 50-75 years who received an inactivated influenza vaccine. The chain combines TRBV5-1 with TRBJ2-6; perhaps D is TRBD1 or TRBD2 (5 bases each). Sequenced here: PBMCs from blood, sampled approximately 25 months after vaccination. DNA for the CDR3: TGCGCCAGCAGCGGAGGACATGGCTCTGGGGCCAACGTCCTGACTTTC. Protein product: CASSGGHGSGANVLTF. The full variable domain, completed using reference TRBV5-1 and TRBJ2-6, is KAGVTQTPRYLIKTRGQQVTLSCSPISGHRSVSWYQQTPGQGLQFLFEYFSETQRNKGNFPGRFSGRQFSNSRSEMNVSTLELGDSALYLCASSGGHGSGANVLTFGAGSRLTVL.